This is a list of T cell receptor beta chains from one sample in a study of cytomegalovirus exposure and HLA in healthy donors. The protocol was immunoSEQ multiplex PCR, while the TCRdb copy is restricted to in-frame clones and leaves out a portion. The data contain some 80,000 clones, around 96% of them seen just once; the ten biggest clones take up approximately 1.2%. The sample was PBMCs. Every receptor here comes from a woman younger than 30 in good health and CMV-seronegative. The CDR3 runs from the conserved cysteine through the conserved F or W. The D gene is left open where the match is weak. A row's size may be missing; if present it is once, few, many or a size class.

clone_size j_call v_call d_call cdr3_nt cdr3_aa
NA TRBJ2-7 TRBV5-1 TRBD2 TGCGCCAGCAGCTTTGGGACTAGCGGGAGGGCCGCGGACGAGCAGTACTTC CASSFGTSGRAADEQYF
NA TRBJ2-1 TRBV10-3 NA TGTGCCACCAGAACAGGGCAGGTCTACAATGAGCAGTTCTTC CATRTGQVYNEQFF
NA TRBJ2-1 TRBV25-1 TRBD2 TGTGCCAGCGGGGGGGCTAGCGGGAGGCATTACAATGAGCAGTTCTTC CASGGASGRHYNEQFF
NA TRBJ2-2 TRBV14 TRBD2 TGTGCCAGCAGCCAAGAGCATGGGACTAAAAACACCGGGGAGCTGTTTTTT CASSQEHGTKNTGELFF
NA TRBJ1-2 TRBV28 TRBD1 TGTGCCAGCAAATCTGGACAGGGCAACTATGGCTACACCTTC CASKSGQGNYGYTF
NA TRBJ1-4 TRBV28 TRBD1 TGTGCCAGCAGTTACGGACAGGGCACTGAAAAACTGTTTTTT CASSYGQGTEKLFF
NA TRBJ2-1 TRBV5-1 TRBD2 TGCGCCAGCAGCTTGTCAATGATAGCGGGAGGCTCCTACAATGAGCAGTTCTTC CASSLSMIAGGSYNEQFF
NA TRBJ1-2 TRBV28 TRBD1 TGTGCCAGCAGTCTCGGGACAGCAGCTAACTATGGCTACACCTTC CASSLGTAANYGYTF
once TRBJ1-1 TRBV5-8 NA TGTGCCAGCAGCTCGACAGCAAACACTGAAGCTTTCTTT CASSSTANTEAFF
NA TRBJ2-5 TRBV11-2 NA TGTGCCAGCAGCTTAGTTTTAGCGGCCAAAGAGACCCAGTACTTC CASSLVLAAKETQYF
NA TRBJ2-7 TRBV6-1 NA TGTGCCAGCACTAAGTACGAGCAGTACTTC CASTKYEQYF
few TRBJ2-7 TRBV7-9 NA TGTGCCAGCAGCTACCCCCCAGAAAGCTACGAGCAGTACTTC CASSYPPESYEQYF
once TRBJ2-2 TRBV7-4 NA TGTGCCAGCAGCTTAGCGGAGGAAACCGGGGAGCTGTTTTTT CASSLAEETGELFF
NA TRBJ2-5 TRBV27 TRBD2 TGTGCCAGCAACATCAGGGGACTAGCGGGCAGGGAGACCCAGTACTTC CASNIRGLAGRETQYF
NA TRBJ2-7 TRBV6-5 TRBD2 TGTGCCACCTTACTAGCGGGAGGGGGGGAGCAGTACTTC CATLLAGGGEQYF
NA TRBJ1-3 TRBV9 TRBD1 TGTGCCAGCAGCTTAGGGGGCGCGTCTGGAAACACCATATATTTT CASSLGGASGNTIYF
NA TRBJ2-1 TRBV2 NA TGTGCCAGCTCCGGGGGTGGTTCCTACAATGAGCAGTTCTTC CASSGGGSYNEQFF
few TRBJ1-4 TRBV6-1 NA TGTGCCAGCAGCGTAGTAGCTCAACTGTTTTTT CASSVVAQLFF
NA TRBJ2-2 TRBV5-1 NA TGCGCCAGCAGCCCGCCCAGGGTAGGGGAGCTGTTTTTT CASSPPRVGELFF
NA TRBJ2-7 TRBV11-2 TRBD1 TGTGCCAGCAGCTATGAAGGACAGGGAATAAACGAGCAGTACTTC CASSYEGQGINEQYF
NA TRBJ1-1 TRBV5-4 TRBD1 TGTGCCAGCAGCACCCTCCCGCGGGACAGGGGGCGTGGATACACTGAAGCTTTCTTT CASSTLPRDRGRGYTEAFF
NA TRBJ2-3 TRBV10-2 NA TGCGCCAGCAGTGAGGGGCGAGGCACAGATACGCAGTATTTT CASSEGRGTDTQYF
NA TRBJ2-7 TRBV2 TRBD1 TGTGCCAGCAGTGTTTTGGGACAGACCTACGAGCAGTACTTC CASSVLGQTYEQYF
NA TRBJ1-4 TRBV10-3 NA TGTGCCATCAGTCCGAGTGAGAATGAAAAACTGTTTTTT CAISPSENEKLFF
NA TRBJ1-1 TRBV10-1 NA TGCGCCAGCTCCCGGCAGGGCGGGAACACTGAAGCTTTCTTT CASSRQGGNTEAFF
once TRBJ2-7 TRBV7-8 TRBD2 TGTGCCAGCAGCTTAGGGGCGGCGGGAGGGACCTACGAGCAGTACTTC CASSLGAAGGTYEQYF
NA TRBJ2-7 TRBV19 TRBD2 TGTGCCAGTAGTACGGGGACTAGCGGGAGGTTCGAGCAGTACTTC CASSTGTSGRFEQYF
once TRBJ2-3 TRBV5-1 NA TGCGCCAGCAGCTTTTCCCCTACGGGGGCAGGGGGATCAGATACGCAGTATTTT CASSFSPTGAGGSDTQYF
NA TRBJ1-1 TRBV10-1 TRBD1 TGCGCCAGCAGTGAGGGGGGGACAGGGGTAAACACTGAAGCTTTCTTT CASSEGGTGVNTEAFF
NA TRBJ2-5 TRBV30 TRBD2 TGTGCCTGGAGTCCAACTCGGACTAGCGGGAGGGGAAGGGGGACCCAGTACTTC CAWSPTRTSGRGRGTQYF
NA TRBJ2-7 TRBV11-2 NA TGTGCCAGCAGCTTAGGGGGCAGCTCCTACGAGCAGTACTTC CASSLGGSSYEQYF
NA TRBJ2-7 TRBV5-4 TRBD2 TGTGCCAGCAGCCCATCTAGCGGGAGTGGTTCCTACGAGCAGTACTTC CASSPSSGSGSYEQYF
NA TRBJ2-7 TRBV5-6 TRBD2 TGTGCCAGCAGCTTGGTCGGGACTAGCGGGAGCGAGCAGTACTTC CASSLVGTSGSEQYF
NA TRBJ2-1 TRBV6-5 TRBD2 TGTGCCAGCAGTTGGGGGACTAGCGGGAACTACAATGAGCAGTTCTTC CASSWGTSGNYNEQFF
NA TRBJ2-1 TRBV9 NA TGTGCCAGCAGCGCCAACATGGAGCAGTTCTTC CASSANMEQFF
NA TRBJ2-1 TRBV19 NA TGTGCCATAGGGGTTGGGGGGATAAGGTTCTTC CAIGVGGIRFF
NA TRBJ1-5 TRBV27 TRBD1 TGTGCCAGCAGTTCCGGCCCGACAGGGTCCTTTAGCAATCAGCCCCAGCATTTT CASSSGPTGSFSNQPQHF
NA TRBJ2-7 TRBV6-5 NA TGTGCCAGCAGTTACTCATTGCAGGGGAGAACCTACGAGCAGTACTTC CASSYSLQGRTYEQYF
NA TRBJ1-2 TRBV9 NA TGTGCCAGCAGCGTAGATCAGGGTACAAACTATGGCTACACCTTC CASSVDQGTNYGYTF
NA TRBJ1-2 TRBV5-6 NA TGTGCCAGCATCTTGATCGGGGGGACCTATGGCTACACCTTC CASILIGGTYGYTF
NA TRBJ2-2 TRBV27 TRBD2 TGTGCCAGCAGTAAGACTAGCGGGAGCTTCACCGGGGAGCTGTTTTTT CASSKTSGSFTGELFF
once TRBJ1-1 TRBV10-3 NA TGTGCCATCAGTGAGCCCCAGGGTTTGAACACTGAAGCTTTCTTT CAISEPQGLNTEAFF
NA TRBJ1-1 TRBV5-8 NA TGTGCCAGCAGCTCGGCCGGATGGGGGGACACTGAAGCTTTCTTT CASSSAGWGDTEAFF
NA TRBJ2-5 TRBV27 NA TGTGCCAGCAGTTTATCAGATAGCCTAGAGACCCAGTACTTC CASSLSDSLETQYF
NA TRBJ1-1 TRBV14 NA TGTGCCAGCAGCCAAGTCGGGGGGGCCCAGGGCACTGAAGCTTTCTTT CASSQVGGAQGTEAFF
few TRBJ2-7 TRBV29-1 NA TGCAGCGTTGAAGATAACAGAGGGCTCGAGCAGTACTTC CSVEDNRGLEQYF